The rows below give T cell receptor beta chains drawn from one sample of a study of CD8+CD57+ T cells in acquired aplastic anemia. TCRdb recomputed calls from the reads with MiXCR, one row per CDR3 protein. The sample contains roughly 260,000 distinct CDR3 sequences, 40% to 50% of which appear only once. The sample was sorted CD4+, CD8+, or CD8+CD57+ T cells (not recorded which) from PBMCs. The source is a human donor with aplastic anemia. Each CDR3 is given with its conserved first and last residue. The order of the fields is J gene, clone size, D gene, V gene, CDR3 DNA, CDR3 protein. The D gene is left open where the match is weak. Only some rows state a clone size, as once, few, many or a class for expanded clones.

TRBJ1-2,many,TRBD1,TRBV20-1,TGCAGTGCCAGGGAGCAGGGGGAGCGTGGCTACACCTTC,CSAREQGERGYTF
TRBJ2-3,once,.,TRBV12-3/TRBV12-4,TGTGCCAGCAGCCTCGACTGGACTAGCACAGATACGCAGTATTTT,CASSLDWTSTDTQYF
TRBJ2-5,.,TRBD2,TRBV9,TGTGCCAGCAGCCCCCGGATAGCGGGGGGGGAGACCCAGTACTTC,CASSPRIAGGETQYF
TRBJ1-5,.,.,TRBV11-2,TGTGCCAGCAGCTTTGTCGGGGCCGATCAGCCCCAGCATTTT,CASSFVGADQPQHF
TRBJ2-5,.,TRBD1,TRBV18,TGTGCCAGCTCACCACGGCAGGGGGCAGAGTGGGAGACCCAGTACTTC,CASSPRQGAEWETQYF
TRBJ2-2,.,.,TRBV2,TGTGCCAGCCAGGGGAACACCGGGGAGCTGTTTTTT,CASQGNTGELFF
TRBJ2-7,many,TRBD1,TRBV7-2,TGTGCCAGCAGCTTGCCACATAACTCACCGGGACAGGGTACCCACGAGCAGTACTTC,CASSLPHNSPGQGTHEQYF
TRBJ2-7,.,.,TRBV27,TGTGCCAGCAGTTTAACAGCAAGAGCTTACGAGCAGTACTTC,CASSLTARAYEQYF
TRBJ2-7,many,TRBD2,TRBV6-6,TGTGCCAGCAGTCAGCGGACTAGCGGGGGTCGTACCTCCTACGAGCAGTACTTC,CASSQRTSGGRTSYEQYF
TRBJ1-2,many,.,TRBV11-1,TGTGCCAGCAGCTTATCCCAGATGGGCCTAAGGTTTGGCTACACCTTC,CASSLSQMGLRFGYTF
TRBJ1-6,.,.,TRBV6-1,TGTGCCAGCAGCCTACCAGGATCACCCCTCCACTTT,CASSLPGSPLHF
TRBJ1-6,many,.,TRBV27,TGTGCCAGCAGTTTAAGTCCACGGACTACACCCCTCCACTTT,CASSLSPRTTPLHF
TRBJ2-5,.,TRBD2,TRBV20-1,TGCAGTGCTAGAGAGGCTAGCGGGCAAGAGACCCAGTACTTC,CSAREASGQETQYF
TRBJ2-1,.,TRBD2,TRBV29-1,TGCAGCGTCTCAGGGAGGGACGACAAGCTCTACAATGAGCAGTTCTTC,CSVSGRDDKLYNEQFF
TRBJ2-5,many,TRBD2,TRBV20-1,TGCAGTGCTAGAGACACTAGCGGATTCCAAGAGACCCAGTACTTC,CSARDTSGFQETQYF
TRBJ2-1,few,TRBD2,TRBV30,TGTGCCTGGAGTCCACTAGCGGATGAGCAGTTCTTC,CAWSPLADEQFF
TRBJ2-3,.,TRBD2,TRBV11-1,TGTGCCAGCAGCGGAACCGGGGGGGCCTTGGATACGCAGTATTTT,CASSGTGGALDTQYF
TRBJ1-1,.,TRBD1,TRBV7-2,TGTGCCAGCAGCCCTGGGACAGGAGGGCGCACTGAAGCTTTCTTT,CASSPGTGGRTEAFF
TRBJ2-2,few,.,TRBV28,TGTGCCAGCAGTTTGGGGCAGATTAACACCGGGGAGCTGTTTTTT,CASSLGQINTGELFF
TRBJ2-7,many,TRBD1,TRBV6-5,TGTGCCAGCAGTTACCTTATCACAGGGGTTGCCGACGAGCAGTACTTC,CASSYLITGVADEQYF
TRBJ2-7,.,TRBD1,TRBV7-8,TGTGCCAGCAGCGTCGAACAGGGGCAAACTTACGAGCAGTACTTC,CASSVEQGQTYEQYF
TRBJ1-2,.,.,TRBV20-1,TGCAGTGCTAGAGATTCGGGAGGAGCTAACTATGGCTACACCTTC,CSARDSGGANYGYTF
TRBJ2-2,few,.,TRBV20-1,TGCAGTGCTAGCGGCCACACCGGGGAGCTGTTTTTT,CSASGHTGELFF
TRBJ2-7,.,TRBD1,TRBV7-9,TGTGCCAGCAGCTTAGAGACGACAGGGGGGATGTACGAGCAGTACTTC,CASSLETTGGMYEQYF
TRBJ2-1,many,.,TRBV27,TGTGCCAGCAGCTTAGGATCCTACAATGAGCAGTTCTTC,CASSLGSYNEQFF
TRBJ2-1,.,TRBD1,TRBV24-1,TGCGCCACCAGTGATTCTGACAGGGGGCTGGGGAATGAGCAGTTCTTC,CATSDSDRGLGNEQFF
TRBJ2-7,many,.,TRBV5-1,TGCGCCAGCAGCTTGGCGGTAGGGCAAACCTACGAGCAGTACTTC,CASSLAVGQTYEQYF
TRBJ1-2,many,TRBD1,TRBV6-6,TGTGCCAGCAGTATACAGGGGGGCCCTCCCTATGGCTACACCTTC,CASSIQGGPPYGYTF
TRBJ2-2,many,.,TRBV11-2,TGTGCCAGCAGACCACAGGGTTACACCGGGGAGCTGTTTTTT,CASRPQGYTGELFF
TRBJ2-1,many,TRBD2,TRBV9,TGTGCCAGCAGCGACGAATGGCAGCGGGGGGACAATGAGCAGTTCTTC,CASSDEWQRGDNEQFF
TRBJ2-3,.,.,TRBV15,TGTGCCACCAGCAGAGGGGGAATTACTAGCACAGATACGCAGTATTTT,CATSRGGITSTDTQYF
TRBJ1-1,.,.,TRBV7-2,TGTGCCAGCAGCCCGAACAGGAACACTGAAGCTCTCTTT,CASSPNRNTEALF
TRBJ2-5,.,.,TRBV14,TGTGCCAGCAGCCAAGATCCCGGGGGCCAAGAGACCCAGTACTTC,CASSQDPGGQETQYF
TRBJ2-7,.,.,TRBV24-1,TGTGCCACCAGTGATTTACGTCACTACAGCGTTAGCTCCTACGAGCAGTACTTC,CATSDLRHYSVSSYEQYF
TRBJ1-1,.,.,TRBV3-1,TGTGCCAGCAGCCAAGAGGGGGGGACTGAAGCTTTCTTT,CASSQEGGTEAFF
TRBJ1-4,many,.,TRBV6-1,TGTGCCAGCAGTGAAGCGGGGCACGAAAAACTGTTTTTT,CASSEAGHEKLFF
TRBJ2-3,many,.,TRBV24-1,TGTGCCACCAGCCCCTCCCGGAGGGTAGGAGACACGCAGTATTTT,CATSPSRRVGDTQYF
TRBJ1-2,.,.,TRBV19,TGTGCCAGTAGCGGGAGAGGCTATGGCTACACCTTC,CASSGRGYGYTF
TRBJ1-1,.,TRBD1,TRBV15,TGTGCCACCAGCAGCTACAGGGGGGTAGCTTTCTTT,CATSSYRGVAFF
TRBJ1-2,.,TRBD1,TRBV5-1,TGCGCCAGCAGCGATAGGACAGGGGGAGGCTACACCTTC,CASSDRTGGGYTF
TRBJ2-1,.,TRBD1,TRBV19,TGTGCCAGTGGGGGACAGGGGCTTCGGTTGGGCCTCAATGAGCAGTTCTTC,CASGGQGLRLGLNEQFF